The 32 T cell receptor beta chains below come from one sample, sequenced in a study of T cells in Graves' hyperthyroidism and ophthalmopathy (dated by TCRdb to the late 2010s). Library creation used multiplex PCR. The run used an Illumina HiSeq 2000. TCR beta CDR3 regions were amplified from RNA transcripts. For the first round of RT-PCR on the TCR CDR3, the HTBI primer set was used together with the Qiagen OneStep RT-PCR kit. The public reads were reanalyzed by TCRdb: fastp trimming at Q25, MiXCR alignment, in-frame beta chains only. Every CDR3 protein is listed once, alongside the most common genes and DNA of its rows. The sample yields roughly 500,000 distinct CDR3 sequences; 35% to 55% were counted once. The ten top clones hold around 20% of the sample. Input material: peripheral blood or thyroid tissue (not recorded which). The receptor set was obtained from an adult woman with Graves' disease, either hyperthyroidism or ophthalmopathy (not recorded which).

This clonotype was seen many times. This chain links TRBV5-8 with TRBJ1-2; 8 positions agree with TRBD1. V lost 4 bases and J lost 5; bases outside the gene matches: 4. Germline loops: CDR1 SGHTS, CDR2 YDEGEE. The length of the CDR3 is 13 residues. The CDR3 region has the DNA TGTGCCAGCAGCGGGACAGGCCTGTATGGCTACACCTTC. It specifies CASSGTGLYGYTF.

This clonotype was counted at least ten times. The chain recombines TRBV5-1 with TRBJ1-1; D ambiguous. The CDR3 runs to 16 residues. Germline V gene data show CDR1 as SGHRS and CDR2 as YFSETQ. Between the trimmed V and J ends, which lost 0 bases and 1 base, there was a span of 13 bases. The CDR3 protein is CASSLAEVAGNTEAFF. DNA of the CDR3: TGCGCCAGCAGCTTGGCCGAAGTGGCAGGGAACACTGAAGCTTTCTTT.

The chain couples TRBV25-1 to TRBJ1-5, with D tentatively TRBD1 (5 bases). The CDR3 spans 16 residues. Germline CDR1 MGHDK, CDR2 SYGVNS. V was pared by 2 bases and J by 5 bases, with 16 bases between. The CDR3 nucleotides are TGTGCCAGCAGTGAAGCCTCCGGGGCAACCTATCAGCCCCAGCATTTT. Its protein is CASSEASGATYQPQHF.

CDR3 bases: TGTGCCAGTAGTAGAGTGGGAGTTCGAGAGACCCAGTACTTC. As protein: CASSRVGVRETQYF. This chain connects TRBV19 to TRBJ2-5, with a possible D match to TRBD2 (5 bases). CDR1 and CDR2 from the germline V gene are LNHDA and SQIVND (reference sequence). Trimming took off 4 bases at V and 4 bases at J, with 13 bases between the two ends. This CDR3 region has 14 residues.

The J gene is TRBJ2-5, the V gene TRBV18; D gene ambiguous. Trimming left V 0 bases short and J 5 bases short, with 13 bases between. CDR1 KGHSH and CDR2 LQKENI come from the germline V gene. This CDR3 comprises 15 residues. CDR3 DNA: TGTGCCAGCTCACCACCACGGGCTGGGTGGGAGACCCAGTACTTC. Translating gives CASSPPRAGWETQYF.

V and J are TRBV20-1 and TRBJ1-1, with D uncertain. The CDR3 is made up of 12 amino acids. V was trimmed by 3 bases and J by 6 bases, leaving 11 bases between them. In germline, CDR1 is DFQATT, CDR2 SNEGSKA (reference sequence). The CDR3 region has the DNA TGCAGTGCTAGGCCCGGGTTTGCTGAAGCTTTCTTT. Protein: CSARPGFAEAFF.

This clonotype was recorded once. The CDR3 region has the DNA TGTGCCAGCAGCTCGTCGGGGTGGCAGGGTTCGTCCTATGGCTACACCTTC. This encodes CASSSSGWQGSSYGYTF. The rearrangement links TRBV7-9 to TRBJ1-2; D perhaps matches TRBD1 (5 bases). V was pared by 4 bases and J by 4 bases, with 22 bases between. This CDR3 spans 17 amino acids. Per germline, CDR1 SEHNR and CDR2 FQNEAQ (reference sequence). The variable domain in full, completed from reference TRBV7-9 and TRBJ1-2, reads DTGVSQNPRHKITKRGQNVTFRCDPISEHNRLYWYRQTLGQGPEFLTYFQNEAQLEKSRLLSDRFSAERPKGSFSTLEIQRTEQGDSAMYLCASSSSGWQGSSYGYTFGSGTRLTVV.

Only a few counts were recorded for this clonotype. V is TRBV28 and J is TRBJ1-5, with TRBD1 as a possible D gene (6 bases). The CDR3 extends over 15 amino acids. The germline V and J ends were trimmed by 6 bases and 0 bases, with 12 bases remaining between them. CDR1 is MDHEN, CDR2 SYDVKM, per germline. The CDR3 sequence: CASRGDIYSNQPQHF. Here the CDR3 DNA reads TGTGCCAGCAGGGGGGACATTTATAGCAATCAGCCCCAGCATTTT.

Turning to this clonotype: As the CDR3 is not closed by the conserved phenylalanine or tryptophan, this likely results from a read error. No DNA is shown, since the ends of the CDR3 on it are uncertain; the CDR3 is the one TCRdb lists. The V call is TRBV15, the J call TRBJ2-5. The CDR3 has 12 amino acids, counting both end residues. Germline V gene lookup returns CDR1 LNHNV and CDR2 YYDKDF (reference sequence). The CDR3 loop is CATSRVGETRYL.

This clonotype was observed many times. The V call is TRBV7-8, the J call TRBJ1-6, with 9 bases matching TRBD1. The length of the CDR3 is 17 residues. CDR1 and CDR2 from the germline V gene are SGHVS and FQNEAQ. With 5 bases clipped from V and 4 bases from J, the junction kept 9 bases outside the gene matches. CDR3 bases: TGTGCCAGCAGCCCCGCCGGGACAGGGTGGTATAATTCACCCCTCCACTTT. As protein: CASSPAGTGWYNSPLHF.

The J gene is TRBJ2-7, the V gene TRBV6-5, with TRBD2 as a possible D gene (5 bases). V was shortened by 2 bases and J by 2 bases, with 10 bases between the two germline ends. The CDR3 covers 14 residues. Germline V lookup: CDR1 MNHEY, CDR2 SVGAGI. Here the CDR3 DNA reads TGTGCCAGCAGTTACCTAACGGGGACCTACGAGCAGTACTTC. Amino acids: CASSYLTGTYEQYF.

This clonotype has ten or more counts. CDR3 loop: CSAWGQGNQPQHF. The CDR3 nucleotides read TGCAGTGCTTGGGGACAGGGCAATCAGCCCCAGCATTTT. The chain links TRBV20-1 to TRBJ1-5; 8 nucleotides agree with TRBD1. J gave up 2 bases and V 5 bases, and 2 bases lay outside the gene matches. The CDR3 runs 13 residues. Germline V lookup: CDR1 DFQATT, CDR2 SNEGSKA (reference sequence).

With regard to this clonotype: This sequence may be a read error, since a much larger clone differs from it by one base. The rearrangement uses TRBV7-9 and TRBJ1-3; a weak D match, TRBD1 (5 bases). CDR1 SEHNR and CDR2 FQNEAQ come from the germline V gene (reference sequence). The CDR3 covers 15 residues. The CDR3 loop is CASSPDSYPGDTIYF. The CDR3 DNA follows: TGTGCCAGCAGCCCCGACAGTTATCCTGGAGACACCATATATTTT.

The chain joins TRBV7-3 to TRBJ2-1; 9 bases match TRBD2. V was clipped by 1 base and J by 8 bases; unmatched bases: 6. This CDR3 is 15 amino acids long. In germline, CDR1 is SGHTA, CDR2 FQGTGA. As DNA, the CDR3 is TGTGCCAGCAGCTTAAGGGGACTAGCCTCCGATGAGCAGTTCTTC. This translates into CASSLRGLASDEQFF.

The chain recombines TRBV7-2 with TRBJ1-5, with D uncertain. Germline V gene data show CDR1 as SGHTA and CDR2 as FQGNSA. This CDR3 has 15 residues. V lost 1 base to trimming and J lost 2 bases, with 9 bases between them. This chain's CDR3 is CASSLDSGGNQPQHF. CDR3 coding DNA: TGTGCCAGCAGCTTAGATTCGGGAGGCAATCAGCCCCAGCATTTT.

The chain links TRBV9 to TRBJ2-5; D uncertain. The V gene lost 6 bases and the J gene lost 5 bases, with 26 bases spanning the gap. Germline V gives CDR1 SGDLS, CDR2 YYNGEE. This CDR3 is 17 amino acids long. The CDR3 bases are TGTGCCAGCAACCCAGTGAGAAGTCGAGCCCTCCGGGAGACCCAGTACTTC. It encodes CASNPVRSRALRETQYF.

This clonotype was detected ten times or more. In DNA form, the CDR3 reads TGTGCCAGCACCCCGGGGACAGGGAACACTGAAGCTTTCTTT. This encodes CASTPGTGNTEAFF. This rearrangement joins TRBV7-9 to TRBJ1-1; TRBD1 agrees at 8 bases. The CDR3 covers 14 residues. V dropped 7 bases and J dropped 1; count of bases not matched to a gene: 5. Germline CDR1 and CDR2: SEHNR and FQNEAQ (reference sequence).

This rearrangement joins TRBV7-2 to TRBJ1-1; D is possibly TRBD1 (6 bases). The V end was cut by 5 bases, the J end by 5 bases, with 21 bases between. The CDR3 contains 16 residues. From germline, CDR1 is SGHTA and CDR2 FQGNSA. This chain's CDR3 is CASSGSRDGGRTEAFF. The CDR3 nucleotides are TGTGCCAGCAGCGGATCCCGGGACGGGGGGCGAACTGAAGCTTTCTTT.

This clonotype was counted many times. The gene calls are TRBV15 and TRBJ2-7; 14 bases are a match to TRBD2. The length of the CDR3 is 17 residues. Germline V gene lookup returns CDR1 LNHNV and CDR2 YYDKDF (reference sequence). Trimming removed 5 bases from V and 2 bases from J; junction bases left unmatched: 8. The CDR3 DNA is TGTGCCACCAGCCTAGGGACTAGCGGGAGCCGACCCTACGAGCAGTACTTC. It is translated as CATSLGTSGSRPYEQYF.

A few counts support this clonotype. The chain carries TRBV15 and TRBJ1-2; D perhaps matches TRBD1 (6 bases). This CDR3 is built from 13 residues. V lost 1 base and J 8 bases, leaving 11 bases between the germline ends. CDR1 and CDR2 from the germline V gene are LNHNV and YYDKDF (reference sequence). The CDR3 DNA reads TGTGCCACCAGCAGAGTCGGGGGCTGGGGCTACACCTTC. Its protein is CATSRVGGWGYTF.

This chain joins TRBV25-1 and TRBJ1-2, with D possibly being TRBD1 (6 bases). Germline loops: CDR1 MGHDK, CDR2 SYGVNS. The CDR3 spans 17 residues. The V end lost 1 base, the J end lost 3 bases, and 18 bases lay between the germline ends. CDR3 region: CASSESQWGGRDYGYTF. CDR3 DNA sequence: TGTGCCAGCAGTGAATCCCAATGGGGGGGGCGCGACTATGGCTACACCTTC.

The rearrangement links TRBV5-1 to TRBJ1-6; D gene uncertain. The CDR3 extends over 13 amino acids. Germline loops: CDR1 SGHRS, CDR2 YFSETQ. V was shortened by 1 base and J by 6 bases, with 5 bases between the two germline ends. The CDR3 nucleotides are TGCGCCAGCAGCTTGTGGCGTAATTCACCCCTCCACTTT. Its translation: CASSLWRNSPLHF.

This clonotype has a count of ten or more. The CDR3 region has the DNA TGTGCCAGCAGTTTAGGCGATTGGGAGACCCAGTACTTC. Translated, it gives CASSLGDWETQYF. The chain employs TRBV12-3 or TRBV12-4 and TRBJ2-5; no clear D. The ends were cut back, 1 base at V and 5 bases at J, with 8 bases in the middle. The CDR3 runs to 13 residues.

This clonotype has a count of ten or more. The genes are TRBV19 and TRBJ1-1, with TRBD1 matching over 8 bases. The CDR3 length is 14 residues. J was trimmed by 6 bases and V by 3 bases; bases with no gene match: 6. The germline V gene encodes CDR1 LNHDA and CDR2 SQIVND (reference sequence). The CDR3 DNA follows: TGTGCCAGTAGTATGGACAGGGTGAAAGCTGAAGCTTTCTTT. Its protein product is CASSMDRVKAEAFF.

The genes are TRBV10-3 and TRBJ1-5; D remains ambiguous. This CDR3 region has 12 residues. Between the trimmed V and J ends, which lost 4 bases and 14 bases, there was a span of 15 bases. Germline assignment: CDR1 ENHRY and CDR2 SYGVKD. This chain's CDR3 is CAISGLPRAEHF. CDR3 DNA sequence: TGTGCCATCAGTGGCCTTCCCCGGGCTGAGCATTTT.

The gene calls are TRBV6-5 and TRBJ1-2; D gene ambiguous. There are 13 residues in the CDR3. V lost 5 bases and J lost 8, with 15 bases in between. Germline V CDR1 and CDR2: MNHEY, SVGAGI. For the CDR3, the DNA is TGTGCCAGCAGTGAAGTAGGGTTTGGGGGCTACACCTTC. Its protein is CASSEVGFGGYTF.

The chain carries TRBV25-1 and TRBJ2-2; 10 nucleotides agree with TRBD2. After removal of 1 base from V and 5 bases from J, the junction contained 7 bases not matched to a gene. The CDR3 length is 17 residues. CDR1 and CDR2 from the germline V gene are MGHDK and SYGVNS. The CDR3 bases are TGTGCCAGCAGTGAATCAGAACTAGCGGGACTAACCGGGGAGCTGTTTTTT. Translated, it gives CASSESELAGLTGELFF.

In its sample, this clonotype was seen many times. V gene TRBV7-8 combines with J gene TRBJ1-2; D call uncertain. Trimming left V 0 bases short and J 6 bases short, with 11 bases between. The CDR3 totals 14 residues. Germline values: CDR1 SGHVS, CDR2 FQNEAQ. CDR3 in amino acids: CASSLALMGNGYTF. CDR3 in DNA: TGTGCCAGCAGCTTAGCGCTTATGGGTAATGGCTACACCTTC. Drawing the rest from reference TRBV7-8 and TRBJ1-2, the complete variable domain is GAGVSQSPRYKVAKRGQDVALRCDPISGHVSLFWYQQALGQGPEFLTYFQNEAQLDKSGLPSDRFFAERPEGSVSTLKIQRTQQEDSAVYLCASSLALMGNGYTFGSGTRLTVV.

This clonotype was picked up many times. The gene calls are TRBV7-2 and TRBJ2-7, with a tentative D call TRBD2 (6 bases). This CDR3 is built from 14 residues. CDR1 and CDR2 from the germline V gene are SGHTA and FQGNSA. V dropped 4 bases and J dropped 2 bases, with 12 bases sitting between them. This CDR3 reads CASSWGSGTYEQYF. Written as DNA, the CDR3 is TGTGCCAGCAGCTGGGGTAGCGGCACCTACGAGCAGTACTTC.

This clonotype was counted many times. The chain couples TRBV5-6 to TRBJ1-6, with unresolved D. The CDR3 covers 15 residues. Trimming removed 4 bases at V and 10 bases at J, with 18 bases between. From germline, CDR1 is SGHDT and CDR2 YYEEEE. Written as DNA, the CDR3 is TGTGCCAGCAGCCTAACAAGCCGAGGGCTCTCACCCCTCCACTTT. Its translation: CASSLTSRGLSPLHF. Combining the CDR3 with reference TRBV5-6 and TRBJ1-6 gives the whole variable domain DAGVTQSPTHLIKTRGQQVTLRCSPKSGHDTVSWYQQALGQGPQFIFQYYEEEERQRGNFPDRFSGHQFPNYSSELNVNALLLGDSALYLCASSLTSRGLSPLHFGNGTRLTVT.

CDR3 amino acids: CSVGGGPEPQHF. CDR3 in DNA: TGCAGCGTTGGGGGGGGGCCGGAGCCCCAGCATTTT. The chain couples TRBV29-1 to TRBJ1-5, with a tentative D call TRBD1 (6 bases). Trimming pared 4 bases from V and 8 bases from J, leaving 12 bases between. CDR3 length: 12 amino acids. Germline CDR1 and CDR2: SQVTM and ANQGSEA.

The V call is TRBV20-1, the J call TRBJ1-2; D is unresolved. From germline, CDR1 is DFQATT and CDR2 SNEGSKA (reference sequence). This CDR3 has 9 amino acids. CDR3 residues: CSPLYGYTF. CDR3 nucleotides: TGCAGCCCACTCTATGGCTACACCTTC.